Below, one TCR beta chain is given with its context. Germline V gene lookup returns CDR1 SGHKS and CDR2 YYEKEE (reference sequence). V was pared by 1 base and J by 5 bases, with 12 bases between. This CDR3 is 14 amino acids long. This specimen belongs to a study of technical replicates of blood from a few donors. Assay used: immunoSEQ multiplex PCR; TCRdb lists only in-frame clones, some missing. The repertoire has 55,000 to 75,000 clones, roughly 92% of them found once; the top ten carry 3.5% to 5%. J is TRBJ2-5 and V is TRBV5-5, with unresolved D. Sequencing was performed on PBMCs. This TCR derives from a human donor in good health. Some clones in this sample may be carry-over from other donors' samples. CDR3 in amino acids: CASSLTDIRETQYF. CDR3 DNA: TGTGCCAGCAGCTTGACAGATATCCGGGAGACCCAGTACTTC. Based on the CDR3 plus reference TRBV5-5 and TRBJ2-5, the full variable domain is DAGVTQSPTHLIKTRGQQVTLRCSPISGHKSVSWYQQVLGQGPQFIFQYYEKEERGRGNFPDRFSARQFPNYSSELNVNALLLGDSALYLCASSLTDIRETQYFGPGTRLLVL.